The rows below give T cell receptor beta chains drawn from one sample of a study of Ad26.COV2.S vaccination and SARS-CoV-2 variants. This table comes from immunoSEQ multiplex PCR, and its TCRdb copy is limited to in-frame clones, with some not included. The data show just under 250,000 clones, 85% to 90% seen once. The sequencing here drew on peripheral blood, taken in a trial of Ad26.COV2.S vaccine versus placebo. These receptors were collected from a person between 18 and 65 years old who received the Ad26.COV2.S COVID-19 vaccine or a placebo. The CDR3 runs from the conserved cysteine through the conserved F or W. The order of the fields is J gene, D gene, clone size, V gene, CDR3 DNA, CDR3 protein. A D gene is named only where the DNA matches it firmly. Clone size is not always given. Where it is, it says once, few, many or a class for expanded clones.

>TRBJ2-7|NA|NA|TRBV28
TGTGCCAGCACCAGGGGGACTAGGCCCTACGAGCAGTACTTC
CASTRGTRPYEQYF
>TRBJ1-2|NA|NA|TRBV10-1
TGCGCCAGCAGTGAGTCTTCCAGTTATGGCTACACCTTC
CASSESSSYGYTF
>TRBJ2-7|NA|NA|TRBV3-1/TRBV3-2
TGTGCCAGCAGCCAAAGGGGGGAGAGCTCCTACGAGCAGTACTTC
CASSQRGESSYEQYF
>TRBJ2-2|NA|NA|TRBV21-1
TGTGCCAGCAGCAAAGAAGGTGCAGGGAACACCGGGGAGCTGTTTTTT
CASSKEGAGNTGELFF
>TRBJ2-7|TRBD1|NA|TRBV29-1
TGCAGCGTTGAAGGGACCGGACAGGGGAAGTCCTACGAGCAGTACTTC
CSVEGTGQGKSYEQYF
>TRBJ2-5|TRBD1|NA|TRBV9
TGTGCCAGCAGCGCCCGGGACAGCGCATGGGAGACCCAGTACTTC
CASSARDSAWETQYF
>TRBJ1-3|TRBD1|NA|TRBV19
TGTGCCAGTGGACAGGGCGGAAACACCATATATTTT
CASGQGGNTIYF
>TRBJ2-1|NA|NA|TRBV7-3
TGTGCCAGCAGCCCCACCAGGCAGTTCACCTACAATGAGCAGTTCTTC
CASSPTRQFTYNEQFF
>TRBJ2-1|NA|once|TRBV27
TGTGCCAGCAGTTTGGGGGAAACGCACAATGAGCAGTTCTTC
CASSLGETHNEQFF
>TRBJ2-5|NA|once|TRBV5-4
TGTGCCAGCAGCTCCCTCGCGGGGCTCCAAGAGACCCAGTACTTC
CASSSLAGLQETQYF
>TRBJ2-1|NA|NA|TRBV5-4
TGTGCCAGCAGCTTGGCCCCAGTGAGCTCCTACAATGAGCAGTTCTTC
CASSLAPVSSYNEQFF
>TRBJ1-6|NA|NA|TRBV2
TGTGCCAGCAGTTCACGGGTGATCAATTCACCCCTCCACTTT
CASSSRVINSPLHF
>TRBJ2-7|TRBD2|NA|TRBV10-3
TGTGCCACCACCAAGGGACTAGCGGGGGGCCGTCAGAGCGAGCAGTACTTC
CATTKGLAGGRQSEQYF
>TRBJ2-3|TRBD2|NA|TRBV13
TGTGCCAGCAGCCTCCGGACTAGCGGGAGTTGGGCAGATACGCAGTATTTT
CASSLRTSGSWADTQYF
>TRBJ1-3|NA|NA|TRBV5-1
TGCGCCAGCAGCTTGGGAGGTTCAGGAAACACCATATATTTT
CASSLGGSGNTIYF
>TRBJ2-7|TRBD1|NA|TRBV30
TGTGCCTGGGGGGACAGCTCCTACGAGCAGTACTTC
CAWGDSSYEQYF
>TRBJ2-7|NA|NA|TRBV5-1
TGCGCCAGCACCGACACACGAGGACAACTATACGAGCAGTACTTC
CASTDTRGQLYEQYF
>TRBJ2-4|NA|NA|TRBV6-5
TGTGCCAGCAGCGAGGGTCGGGGGGCACTAAACATTCAGTACTTC
CASSEGRGALNIQYF
>TRBJ2-3|NA|NA|TRBV28
TGTGCCAGCAGTTCCTCATGGGGGCCTCCCCCAGATACGCAGTATTTT
CASSSSWGPPPDTQYF
>TRBJ1-5|NA|NA|TRBV19
TGTGCCAGTAGCCCCCACGGGACAAGCAATCAGCCCCAGCATTTT
CASSPHGTSNQPQHF
>TRBJ2-3|NA|NA|TRBV7-2
TGTGCCAGCAGCCCCGGGGTTCACACAGATACGCAGTATTTT
CASSPGVHTDTQYF
>TRBJ2-1|TRBD2|NA|TRBV7-3
TGTGCCAGCAGCATCTCTAGCGGGAGGCTCAATGAGCAGTTCTTC
CASSISSGRLNEQFF
>TRBJ2-3|TRBD1|NA|TRBV6-2/TRBV6-3
TGTGCCAGCAGTTGGGGCGGACAGGGGTCAGATACGCAGTATTTT
CASSWGGQGSDTQYF
>TRBJ2-3|NA|NA|TRBV29-1
TGCAGCGTTGATCAGCCCGAGGGGTTCACAGATACGCAGTATTTT
CSVDQPEGFTDTQYF
>TRBJ1-5|TRBD1|NA|TRBV19
TGTGCCAGTAGTCCCAGGGGGCCCGGGCAGCCCCAGCATTTT
CASSPRGPGQPQHF
>TRBJ2-7|TRBD1|NA|TRBV10-3
TGTGCCATCAGTGAGAGGGGACAGGGTTACGAGCAGTACTTC
CAISERGQGYEQYF
>TRBJ1-1|NA|NA|TRBV5-4
TGTGCCAGCAGCCCCGCACCGGGGTTGGCAGCTTTCTTT
CASSPAPGLAAFF
>TRBJ1-1|NA|NA|TRBV30
TGTGCCTGGAAAATAGGGCCTCTCGTTGGAGAAGCTTTCTTT
CAWKIGPLVGEAFF
>TRBJ2-3|TRBD1|NA|TRBV19
TGTGCCAGTAGATCTGGGACAGGGAACACAGATACGCAGTATTTT
CASRSGTGNTDTQYF
>TRBJ2-2|NA|NA|TRBV27
TGTGCCAGCAGTGCCCCTAGTGGCAACGCGAACACCGGGGAGCTGTTTTTT
CASSAPSGNANTGELFF
>TRBJ2-7|TRBD1|NA|TRBV15
TGTGCCACCAGCAGATCGGGACAGGGGGAGCAGTACTTC
CATSRSGQGEQYF
>TRBJ2-7|NA|NA|TRBV19
TGTGCCAGTAGTATTAACCCCCGCTCCTACGAGCAGTACTTC
CASSINPRSYEQYF
>TRBJ2-7|TRBD1|NA|TRBV18
TGTGCCAGCTCACCATCACAGGGGGCTTCCTACGAGCAGTACTTC
CASSPSQGASYEQYF
>TRBJ2-1|NA|NA|TRBV20-1
TGCAGTGCGCCCCCAAGGGATGAGCAGTTCTTC
CSAPPRDEQFF
>TRBJ2-2|TRBD1|NA|TRBV27
TGTGCCAGCAGTTTCACTAGCCAGGGGGCATATGCCGGGGAGCTGTTTTTT
CASSFTSQGAYAGELFF
>TRBJ2-5|NA|once|TRBV28
TGTGCCAGCAGTCCCGGTCTTCCCAAGACCCAGTACTTC
CASSPGLPKTQYF
>TRBJ2-7|TRBD2|NA|TRBV5-1
TGCGCCAGCAGCTTGGTACCAGCGGGGGGCAGCGAGCAGTACTTC
CASSLVPAGGSEQYF
>TRBJ2-7|TRBD1|few|TRBV14
TGTGCCAGCAGCCGGAATCCGGGACAGGGTCCCTACGAGCAGTACTTC
CASSRNPGQGPYEQYF
>TRBJ2-2|TRBD2|once|TRBV29-1
TGCAGCGTCGACCTAGCGGGAGTGACCGGGGAGCTGTTTTTT
CSVDLAGVTGELFF
>TRBJ1-3|TRBD1|NA|TRBV4-3
TGCGCCAGCAGCCAAGGGGGACAGTTTGGAAACACCATATATTTT
CASSQGGQFGNTIYF
>TRBJ1-2|NA|NA|TRBV18
TGTGCCAGCTCACCGGTTGTTGGTTCCGAGGGGGCTAACTATGGCTACACCTTC
CASSPVVGSEGANYGYTF
>TRBJ1-3|NA|once|TRBV7-9
TGTGCCAGCAGCTTGATTAGTGGAAACACCATATATTTT
CASSLISGNTIYF
>TRBJ1-3|NA|NA|TRBV7-8
TGTGCCAGCAGCGTGACAGCGGTGGACTCTGGAAACACCATATATTTT
CASSVTAVDSGNTIYF
>TRBJ2-7|NA|NA|TRBV28
TGTGCCAGCAGTTCACCAACGGGGGCAGGCTACGAGCAGTACTTC
CASSSPTGAGYEQYF
>TRBJ1-1|TRBD1|NA|TRBV18
TGTGCCAGCTCACCCCAGGGGGACACTGAAGCTTTCTTT
CASSPQGDTEAFF
>TRBJ1-2|NA|NA|TRBV7-3
TGTGCCAGCAGCTTTGACAGTAACTATGGCTACACCTTC
CASSFDSNYGYTF
>TRBJ2-1|NA|NA|TRBV10-1
TGCGCCAGCAGTGAGTCGAGTATCTATGAGCAGTTCTTC
CASSESSIYEQFF
>TRBJ2-7|NA|NA|TRBV24-1
TGTGCCACCAGTGATCGTAAGAGGGGCTACGAGCAGTACTTC
CATSDRKRGYEQYF
>TRBJ2-5|NA|NA|TRBV6-5
TGTGCCAGCGGGTGGGGGGAGACCCAGTACTTC
CASGWGETQYF
>TRBJ1-6|TRBD1|once|TRBV7-9
TGTGCCAGCAGCCGTGGACAGGGTGGGTCACCCCTCCACTTT
CASSRGQGGSPLHF
>TRBJ2-2|NA|NA|TRBV6-5
TGTGCCAGCAGTCGGACACATGCGAACACCGGGGAGCTGTTTTTT
CASSRTHANTGELFF
>TRBJ2-5|TRBD1|NA|TRBV27
TGTGCCAGCAGTTTAAGCGGGACAGGGGGCTGGGAGACCCAGTACTTC
CASSLSGTGGWETQYF
>TRBJ2-7|TRBD1|NA|TRBV12-3/TRBV12-4
TGTGCCAGCAGTTTGACAGGGGCCTACGAGCAGTACTTC
CASSLTGAYEQYF
>TRBJ2-5|NA|NA|TRBV7-2
TGTGCCAGCAGCTTAGTTGGCGGGTCACAAGAGACCCAGTACTTC
CASSLVGGSQETQYF